A single sample gave rise to the 6 T cell receptor beta chains below, sequenced in a study of OX40 agonist ivuxolimab in advanced cancers. TCRdb keeps only in-frame clones here, not all; method: immunoSEQ multiplex PCR. Seen here are under 70,000 clones, 86% observed once, and the top ten hold 0.85% to 1.4%. The sequenced sample was CD4+ or CD8+ T cells sorted from blood, obtained in a trial of the OX40 agonist ivuxolimab. The receptors stem from an adult with an advanced solid tumor such as melanoma, head and neck, liver or kidney cancer.

The chain couples TRBV29-1 to TRBJ1-1; tentatively, D is TRBD1 (5 bases). V was trimmed by 1 base and J by 5 bases, leaving 5 bases between them. The CDR3 sequence is 11 residues long. Germline V gene sequence: CDR1 SQVTM, CDR2 ANQGSEA. CDR3 in DNA: TGCAGCGTTGAAGGGGGGACTGAAGCTTTCTTT. Residues: CSVEGGTEAFF.

J is TRBJ2-2 and V is TRBV6-4; TRBD2 agrees at 7 bases. This CDR3 is built from 14 residues. Germline V lookup: CDR1 MRHNA, CDR2 SNTAGT. After removal of 8 bases from V and 0 bases from J, the junction contained 3 bases not matched to a gene. CDR3 in amino acids: CASGEGTNTGELFF. The CDR3 DNA reads TGTGCCAGCGGGGAGGGGACGAACACCGGGGAGCTGTTTTTT.

This chain joins TRBV30 and TRBJ1-6, with unresolved D. The V gene's germline CDR1 is GTSNPN and CDR2 SVGIG (reference sequence). CDR3 length equals 13 residues. Trimming took 0 bases from V and 5 from J, leaving 5 bases between them. The CDR3 here is CAWSVQNNSPLHF. The CDR3 DNA is TGTGCCTGGAGTGTACAAAATAATTCACCCCTCCACTTT.

This clone was counted a few times. This chain links TRBV10-3 with TRBJ1-1; weak D call: TRBD1 (5 bases). Between the trimmed V and J ends, which lost 2 bases and 6 bases, there was a span of 16 bases. Germline loops: CDR1 ENHRY, CDR2 SYGVKD. The CDR3 runs 15 residues. CDR3 region: CAISETGRVGSEAFF. Written as DNA, the CDR3 is TGTGCCATCAGTGAGACAGGACGAGTAGGTTCTGAAGCTTTCTTT.

The chain employs TRBV6-5 and TRBJ2-3; weak D call: TRBD1 (6 bases). The CDR3 spans 13 residues. The V gene lost 7 bases and the J gene lost 4 bases, with 12 bases spanning the gap. Germline lookup yields CDR1 MNHEY and CDR2 SVGAGI. In nucleotides, the CDR3 is TGTGCCAGCACTACAGGGAATGCAGATACGCAGTATTTT. It specifies CASTTGNADTQYF.

The chain links TRBV5-4 to TRBJ1-2, with D perhaps TRBD1 (5 bases). Trimming removed 4 bases at V and 7 bases at J, with 20 bases between. The CDR3 is made up of 15 amino acids. Per the germline V gene, CDR1 is SGHNT and CDR2 is YYREEE (reference sequence). The CDR3 region has the DNA TGTGCCAGCAGCCCTGAACCAGGGTATTTGCTTGGCTACACCTTC. Translating it yields CASSPEPGYLLGYTF.